The sequence of this T cell receptor beta chain was determined in a study of T cell repertoires in ileal Crohn's disease. Study-level information: About half received postoperative treatment, some 10 with thiopurines and roughly 20 anti-TNF.

The CDR3 is 16 amino acids. J lost 4 bases, V lost 4 bases, and 9 bases had no gene match. CDR1 is SGHDN and CDR2 is FVKESK in the germline V gene. Time point in this sample: neoterminal ileum biopsy at postoperative endoscopy, about 6 months after surgery. Assay used: immunoSEQ multiplex PCR; TCRdb lists only in-frame clones, some missing. This repertoire shows about 62,000 clones, about 88% found once; its top ten account for roughly 1.9%. J is TRBJ2-3 and V is TRBV14, with 9 positions matching TRBD2. The specimen was ileal tissue. The receptor was isolated from an adult with Crohn's disease. The CDR3 coding sequence is TGTGCCAGCAGCCTACAACGGACTAGCGCTTCAGATACGCAGTATTTT. The encoded protein is CASSLQRTSASDTQYF.